This T cell receptor (beta chain) was found in a study of T cell responses to AZD1222 COVID-19 vaccine. The repertoire was sequenced with immunoSEQ multiplex PCR; TCRdb's copy has only in-frame clones and lacks some. Of around 100,000 clones in the sample, roughly 90% were seen once. The CDR3 runs 16 residues. Germline values: CDR1 MNHEY, CDR2 SVGAGI. With 2 bases clipped from V and 5 bases from J, the junction kept 8 bases outside the gene matches. Material: peripheral blood, obtained on day 0 of AZD1222 vaccination. The V call is TRBV6-5, the J call TRBJ1-4; 7 bases match TRBD1. The receptor comes from an adult in good health. This chain's CDR3 is CASSYTKTGLNEKLFF. DNA for the CDR3: TGTGCCAGCAGTTACACCAAGACAGGGTTAAATGAAAAACTGTTTTTT.